This TCR beta chain appears in the sequencing data of a study of cytomegalovirus exposure and HLA in healthy donors. Study results and caveats: Presence/absence analyses assumed roughly uniform sequencing depth across donors, which may not hold.

About this clone itself: Its antigen is still unknown.

PCR was performed using 60 Vbeta and 13 Jbeta primers. Measured with immunoSEQ multiplex PCR; TCRdb has only the in-frame clones, and not every one. The profile shows over 110,000 clones, 70% to 85% of them singletons. The clonotype originates from a woman between 55 and 75 years old in good health and CMV-seropositive. Sequenced: PBMCs.

CDR3 amino acids: CATSTGLEWDEQFF. In nucleotides, the CDR3 is TGTGCCACCAGCACCGGACTAGAGTGGGATGAGCAGTTCTTC. The J gene is TRBJ2-1, the V gene TRBV15; 7 nucleotides match TRBD2. From germline, CDR1 is LNHNV and CDR2 YYDKDF (reference sequence). Unmatched junction bases numbered 8, after V lost 4 bases and J lost 8 bases. This CDR3 has 14 residues.